In its sample, the clone carrying this T cell receptor beta chain was seen once. Germline CDR1 LNHDA, CDR2 SQIVND (reference sequence). V was clipped by 6 bases and J by 4 bases, with 16 bases between them. The CDR3 is 15 amino acids. Assay execution proceeded at the deep level. The assay was immunoSEQ multiplex PCR, and TCRdb's table has in-frame clones only and misses some. The sample holds 2 million or so clones, about 95% seen once. Terminally differentiated effector memory CD45RA+ cells were excluded by CCR7 positive selection of CD45RO-negative cells. Donors, without exception, were Caucasian adults residing in Nashville, Tennessee. The data stem from a study of shared clonotypes between healthy human individuals. Study-level background: Aged 18 to 49, the donors were a couple of women and a few men.

This sequence was found in a man between 18 and 35 years old in good health. V and J are TRBV19 and TRBJ1-5; TRBD1 might be the D (6 bases). Source material: naive CD8+ T cells sorted from blood. The CDR3 reads CASRTTGTTNQPQHF. The CDR3 region has the DNA TGTGCCAGTAGGACCACCGGGACAACTAATCAGCCCCAGCATTTT.